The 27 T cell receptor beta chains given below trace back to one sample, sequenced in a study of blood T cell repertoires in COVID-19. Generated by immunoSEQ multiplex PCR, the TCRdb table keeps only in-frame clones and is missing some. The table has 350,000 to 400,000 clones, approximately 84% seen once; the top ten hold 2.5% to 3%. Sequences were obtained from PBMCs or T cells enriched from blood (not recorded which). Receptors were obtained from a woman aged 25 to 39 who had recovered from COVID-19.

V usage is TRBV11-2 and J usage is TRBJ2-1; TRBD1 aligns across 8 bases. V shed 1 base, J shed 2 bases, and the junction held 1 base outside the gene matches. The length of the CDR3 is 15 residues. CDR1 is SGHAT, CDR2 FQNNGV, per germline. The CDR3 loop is CASSLGDRTYNEQFF. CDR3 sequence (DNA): TGTGCCAGCAGCTTAGGGGACAGGACCTACAATGAGCAGTTCTTC.

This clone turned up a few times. This CDR3 is CATSGNLPGQGSYNSPLHF. CDR3 sequence (DNA): TGTGCCACCAGCGGGAATCTTCCGGGACAGGGTTCCTATAATTCACCCCTCCACTTT. The genes are TRBV15 and TRBJ1-6; 9 bases are shared with TRBD1. This CDR3 is built from 19 residues. V gave up 5 bases and J gave up 1 base; unmatched junction bases: 12. Germline V gene data show CDR1 as LNHNV and CDR2 as YYDKDF (reference sequence). Complete variable domain (other parts from reference TRBV15 and TRBJ1-6): DAMVIQNPRYQVTQFGKPVTLSCSQTLNHNVMYWYQQKSSQAPKLLFHYYDKDFNNEADTPDNFQSRRPNTSFCFLDIRSPGLGDTAMYLCATSGNLPGQGSYNSPLHFGNGTRLTVT.

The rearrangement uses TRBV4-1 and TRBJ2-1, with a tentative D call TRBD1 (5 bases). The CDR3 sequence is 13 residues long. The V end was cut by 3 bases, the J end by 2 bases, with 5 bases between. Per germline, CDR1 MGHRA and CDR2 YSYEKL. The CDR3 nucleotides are TGCGCCAGCAGCCAGGGGCCCTACAATGAGCAGTTCTTC. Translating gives CASSQGPYNEQFF.

The CDR3 DNA is TGCAGCACGGGGAAAGGCGGGAACACTGAAGCTTTCTTT. This translates into CSTGKGGNTEAFF. The V call is TRBV29-1, the J call TRBJ1-1; D is unresolved. This CDR3 is built from 13 residues. The V and J ends lost 8 bases and 1 base respectively, with 14 bases between them. Germline lookup yields CDR1 SQVTM and CDR2 ANQGSEA.

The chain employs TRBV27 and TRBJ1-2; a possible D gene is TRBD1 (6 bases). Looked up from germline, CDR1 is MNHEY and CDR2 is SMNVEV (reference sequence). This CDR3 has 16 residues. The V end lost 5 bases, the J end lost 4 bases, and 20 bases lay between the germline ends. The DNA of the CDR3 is TGTGCCAGCAGTGAGCTCCAAGGGGGGGGCGGCTATGGCTACACCTTC. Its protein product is CASSELQGGGGYGYTF.

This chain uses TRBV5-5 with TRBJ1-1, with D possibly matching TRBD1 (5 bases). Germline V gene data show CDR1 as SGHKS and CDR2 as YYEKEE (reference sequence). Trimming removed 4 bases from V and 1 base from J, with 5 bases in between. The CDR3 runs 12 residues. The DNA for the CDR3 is TGTGCCAGCAGCACAGGGAACACTGAAGCTTTCTTT. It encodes CASSTGNTEAFF.

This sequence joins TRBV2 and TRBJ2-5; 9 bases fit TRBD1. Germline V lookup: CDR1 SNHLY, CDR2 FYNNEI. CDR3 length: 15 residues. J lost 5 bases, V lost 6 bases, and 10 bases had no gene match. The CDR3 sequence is CASRLGQGRMETQYF. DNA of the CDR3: TGTGCCAGCAGATTGGGACAGGGACGGATGGAGACCCAGTACTTC.

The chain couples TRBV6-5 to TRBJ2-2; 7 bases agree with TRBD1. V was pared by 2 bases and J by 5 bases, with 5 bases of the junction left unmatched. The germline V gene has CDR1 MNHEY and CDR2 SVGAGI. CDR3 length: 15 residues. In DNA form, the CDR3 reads TGTGCCAGCAGTTACAAGGGGGCGGTAACCGGGGAGCTGTTTTTT. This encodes CASSYKGAVTGELFF.

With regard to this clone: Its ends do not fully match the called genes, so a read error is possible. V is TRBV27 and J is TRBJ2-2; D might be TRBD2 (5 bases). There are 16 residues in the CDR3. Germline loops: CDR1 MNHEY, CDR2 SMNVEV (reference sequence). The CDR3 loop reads CAGSPTGIVNTGELFF. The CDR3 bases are TGTGCCGGCAGCCCGACGGGAATAGTGAACACCGGGGAGCTGTTTTTT.

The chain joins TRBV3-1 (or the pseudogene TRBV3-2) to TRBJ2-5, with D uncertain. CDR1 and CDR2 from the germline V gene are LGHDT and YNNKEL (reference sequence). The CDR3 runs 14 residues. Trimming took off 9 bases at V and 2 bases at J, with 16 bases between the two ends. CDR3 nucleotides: TGTGCCAGTTCCCTGAGCGAACGACAAGAGACCCAGTACTTC. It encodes CASSLSERQETQYF.

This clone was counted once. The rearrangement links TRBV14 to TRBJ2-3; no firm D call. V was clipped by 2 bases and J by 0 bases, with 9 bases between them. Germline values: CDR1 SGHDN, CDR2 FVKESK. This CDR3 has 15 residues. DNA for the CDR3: TGTGCCAGCAGCCAATTTTGGGCTAGCACAGATACGCAGTATTTT. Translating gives CASSQFWASTDTQYF.

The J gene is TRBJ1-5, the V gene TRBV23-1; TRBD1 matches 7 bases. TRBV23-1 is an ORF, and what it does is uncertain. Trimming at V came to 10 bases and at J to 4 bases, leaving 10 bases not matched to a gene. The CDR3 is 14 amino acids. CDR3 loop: CATKSDRANQPQHF. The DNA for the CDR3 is TGCGCCACCAAAAGTGACAGGGCAAATCAGCCCCAGCATTTT.

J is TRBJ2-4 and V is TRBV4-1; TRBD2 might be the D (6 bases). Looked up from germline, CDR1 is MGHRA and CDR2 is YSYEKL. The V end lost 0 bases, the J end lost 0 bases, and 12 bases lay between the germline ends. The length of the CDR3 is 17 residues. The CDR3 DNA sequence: TGCGCCAGCAGCCAAGATTGGGGACTGGAAGCCAAAAACATTCAGTACTTC. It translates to CASSQDWGLEAKNIQYF.

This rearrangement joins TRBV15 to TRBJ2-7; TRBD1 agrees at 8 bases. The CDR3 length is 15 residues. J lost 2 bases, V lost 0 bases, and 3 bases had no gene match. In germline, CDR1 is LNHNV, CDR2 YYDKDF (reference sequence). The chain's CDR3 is CATSREGQATYEQYF. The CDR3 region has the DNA TGTGCCACCAGCAGAGAGGGACAGGCCACCTACGAGCAGTACTTC.

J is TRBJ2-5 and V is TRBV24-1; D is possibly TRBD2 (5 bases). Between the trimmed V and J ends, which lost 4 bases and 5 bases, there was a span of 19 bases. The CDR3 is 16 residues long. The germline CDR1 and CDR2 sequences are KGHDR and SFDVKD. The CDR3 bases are TGTGCCACCAGTGACCCGAGACACGGGGTGGGGGAGACCCAGTACTTC. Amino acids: CATSDPRHGVGETQYF.

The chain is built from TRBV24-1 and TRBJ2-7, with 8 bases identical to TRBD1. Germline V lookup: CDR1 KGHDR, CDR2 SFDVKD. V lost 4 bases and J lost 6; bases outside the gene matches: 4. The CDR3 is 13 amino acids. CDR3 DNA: TGTGCCACCAGTGACGGAACAGGGGGCGAGCAGTACTTC. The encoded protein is CATSDGTGGEQYF.

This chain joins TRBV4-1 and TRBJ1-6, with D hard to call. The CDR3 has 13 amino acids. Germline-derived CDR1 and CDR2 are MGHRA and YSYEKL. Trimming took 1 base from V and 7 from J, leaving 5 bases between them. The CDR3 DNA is TGCGCCAGCAGCCAAGTCGGGAATTCACCCCTCCACTTT. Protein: CASSQVGNSPLHF.

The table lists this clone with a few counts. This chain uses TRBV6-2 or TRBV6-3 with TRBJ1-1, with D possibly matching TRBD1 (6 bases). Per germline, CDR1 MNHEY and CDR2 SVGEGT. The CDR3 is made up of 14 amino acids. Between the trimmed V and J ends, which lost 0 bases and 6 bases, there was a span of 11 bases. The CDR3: CASSYSQGRAEAFF. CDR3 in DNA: TGTGCCAGCAGTTACTCGCAGGGGAGGGCTGAAGCTTTCTTT.

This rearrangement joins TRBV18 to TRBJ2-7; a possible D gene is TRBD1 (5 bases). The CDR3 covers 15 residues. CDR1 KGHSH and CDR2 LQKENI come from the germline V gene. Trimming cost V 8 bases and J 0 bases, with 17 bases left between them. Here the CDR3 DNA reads TGTGCCAGCACCTCGACAGACTTAAGCTCCTACGAGCAGTACTTC. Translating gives CASTSTDLSSYEQYF.

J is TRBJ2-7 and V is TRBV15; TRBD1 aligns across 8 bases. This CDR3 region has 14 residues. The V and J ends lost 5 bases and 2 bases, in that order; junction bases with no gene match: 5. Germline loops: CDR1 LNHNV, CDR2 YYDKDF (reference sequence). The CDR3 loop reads CATSAGQGAYEQYF. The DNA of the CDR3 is TGTGCCACCAGCGCTGGACAGGGAGCCTACGAGCAGTACTTC.

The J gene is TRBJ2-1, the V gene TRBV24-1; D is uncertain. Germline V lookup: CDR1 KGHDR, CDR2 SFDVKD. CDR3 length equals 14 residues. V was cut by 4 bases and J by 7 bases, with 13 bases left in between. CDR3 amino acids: CATSDPPRENEQFF. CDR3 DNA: TGTGCCACCAGTGACCCCCCCCGAGAAAATGAGCAGTTCTTC.

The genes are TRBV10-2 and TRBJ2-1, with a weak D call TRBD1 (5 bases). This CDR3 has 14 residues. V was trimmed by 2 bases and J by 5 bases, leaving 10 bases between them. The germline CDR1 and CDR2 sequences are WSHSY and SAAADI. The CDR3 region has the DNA TGCGCCAGCAGTGAGCTACAGGATAACAATGAGCAGTTCTTC. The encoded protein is CASSELQDNNEQFF.

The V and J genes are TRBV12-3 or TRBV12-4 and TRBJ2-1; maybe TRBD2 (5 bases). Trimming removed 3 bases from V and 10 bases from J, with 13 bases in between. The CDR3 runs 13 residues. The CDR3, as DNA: TGTGCCAGCAGTTTCCCCGGCGGGCGAGAGCAGTTCTTC. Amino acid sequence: CASSFPGGREQFF.

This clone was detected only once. The CDR3 loop is CASGLGGFPFF. The DNA of the CDR3 is TGTGCCAGCGGCCTCGGGGGATTCCCGTTCTTC. V is TRBV28 and J is TRBJ2-1; maybe TRBD2 (6 bases). Germline-derived CDR1 and CDR2 are MDHEN and SYDVKM. The CDR3 extends over 11 amino acids. Deletions cut 8 bases from V and 15 bases from J, with 17 bases between.

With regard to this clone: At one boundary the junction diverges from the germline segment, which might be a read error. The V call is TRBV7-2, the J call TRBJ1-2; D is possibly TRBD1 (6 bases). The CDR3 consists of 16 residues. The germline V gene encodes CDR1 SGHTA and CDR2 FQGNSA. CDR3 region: CASRLGPGVSDYGYTF. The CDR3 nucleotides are TGTGCCAGCAGATTAGGCCCAGGGGTATCAGACTATGGCTACACCTTC.

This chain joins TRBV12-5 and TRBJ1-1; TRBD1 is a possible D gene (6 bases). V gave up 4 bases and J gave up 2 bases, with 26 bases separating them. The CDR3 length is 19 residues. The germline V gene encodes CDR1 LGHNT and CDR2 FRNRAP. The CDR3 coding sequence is TGTGCTAGTGGTTCCCCCGGGACATCGTCCAACACAATAAACACTGAAGCTTTCTTT. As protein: CASGSPGTSSNTINTEAFF.

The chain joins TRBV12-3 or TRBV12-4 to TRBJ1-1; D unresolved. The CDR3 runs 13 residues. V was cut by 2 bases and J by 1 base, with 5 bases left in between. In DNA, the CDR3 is TGTGCCAGCAGTTTATGGGCGAACACTGAAGCTTTCTTT. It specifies CASSLWANTEAFF.